The rows below give T cell receptor beta chains drawn from one sample of a study of blood T cell repertoires in COVID-19. The data were produced by immunoSEQ multiplex PCR, yet TCRdb's version contains in-frame clones alone and is incomplete. In the table there are some 130,000 clones, 90% of which are singletons. The specimen was peripheral blood. The source is a man aged 45 to 65 with active COVID-19. The CDR3 runs from the conserved cysteine through the conserved F or W. The D gene is left open where the match is weak. A clone size is listed for some rows: how often the clone was seen (once, few, many), or a class if it is expanded.

TGCGCCAGCAGCCAAGAGCCAGGTGACACAGATACGCAGTATTTT	CASSQEPGDTDTQYF	NA	TRBV4-1	TRBJ2-3	NA
TGTGCCTGGAGTGGAGGACAGGGGAGCAATCAGCCCCAGCATTTT	CAWSGGQGSNQPQHF	once	TRBV30	TRBJ1-5	TRBD1
TGTGCCAGCAGCCCAGCGGGAGGAGGCAAAAACATTCAGTACTTC	CASSPAGGGKNIQYF	NA	TRBV27	TRBJ2-4	TRBD2
TGTGCCTCCGGAGGGGGGGAAACAGATACGCAGTATTTT	CASGGGETDTQYF	NA	TRBV24-1	TRBJ2-3	NA
TGTGCCAGCAGCGCACAGGGACAGAACTATGGCTACACCTTC	CASSAQGQNYGYTF	NA	TRBV5-4	TRBJ1-2	TRBD1
TGTGCCAGCTCACCACTCGGGACTAGCGGGGGAGATACGCAGTATTTT	CASSPLGTSGGDTQYF	NA	TRBV18	TRBJ2-3	TRBD2
TGTGCCAGTAATCATGACGGGATCAACACTGAAGCTTTCTTT	CASNHDGINTEAFF	once	TRBV19	TRBJ1-1	NA
TGCGCCAGCAGCTTGGGGCCCAACAGGGAGAACACCATATATTTT	CASSLGPNRENTIYF	NA	TRBV5-1	TRBJ1-3	NA
TGTGCCAGCAGCTTTTGGACAGGGGTCACAGATACGCAGTATTTT	CASSFWTGVTDTQYF	NA	TRBV5-6	TRBJ2-3	TRBD1
TGCGCCAGCACAGAGACGGGGAGGGAGCAGTACTTC	CASTETGREQYF	once	TRBV5-1	TRBJ2-7	NA
TGCGCCAGCAGCCCTCTAAACGGGGGTAACACCGGGGAGCTGTTTTTT	CASSPLNGGNTGELFF	NA	TRBV5-1	TRBJ2-2	NA
TGTGCCAGCAGTTCAGTACAGGGGGCGGGTGGCTACACCTTC	CASSSVQGAGGYTF	NA	TRBV2	TRBJ1-2	TRBD1
TGCGCCAGCAGCCCCTGGGGAGTAGCGGGGAACCAAGAGACCCAGTACTTC	CASSPWGVAGNQETQYF	NA	TRBV5-1	TRBJ2-5	TRBD2
TGTGCCAGCTCCTTTGACAGGGGATCCTACAATGAGCAGTTCTTC	CASSFDRGSYNEQFF	NA	TRBV18	TRBJ2-1	TRBD1
TGCGCCAGCAGCCAATCGCACCTAGCGGGGGGGATCTCCGCGATCTACAATGAGCAGTTCTTC	CASSQSHLAGGISAIYNEQFF	NA	TRBV5-1	TRBJ2-1	TRBD2
TGTGCCAGCCGTGGGGGCGCAGATACGCAGTATTTT	CASRGGADTQYF	NA	TRBV2	TRBJ2-3	NA
TGTGCCAGCAGCCCCGAGGGGGGGTCTAATGAAAAACTGTTTTTT	CASSPEGGSNEKLFF	NA	TRBV7-9	TRBJ1-4	NA
TGTGCCAGCAGCCGCCCCCTAGCGGGGGCAGAGACCCAGTACTTC	CASSRPLAGAETQYF	NA	TRBV14	TRBJ2-5	TRBD2
TGTGCCAGCAGCCAAGGTTTACGGGACAGGGGCCATCAGCCCCAGCATTTT	CASSQGLRDRGHQPQHF	once	TRBV4-2	TRBJ1-5	TRBD1
TGTGCCAGCAGCCTAATGCAGGGTTATGAGCAGTTCTTC	CASSLMQGYEQFF	NA	TRBV3-1/TRBV3-2	TRBJ2-1	NA
TGTGCCAGCAGCTTGATTTCCGGCACCGGGGAGCTGTTTTTT	CASSLISGTGELFF	NA	TRBV5-4	TRBJ2-2	NA
TGTGCCAGCAGCCAACAGAGAGGCGGGGGATCCTACGAGCAGTACTTC	CASSQQRGGGSYEQYF	once	TRBV4-2	TRBJ2-7	TRBD2
TGTGCCAGCAGTTCGACGGGAGTCGCCGGGGAGCTGTTTTTT	CASSSTGVAGELFF	NA	TRBV6-6	TRBJ2-2	NA
TGCGCCAGCAGCCTAGGACAGGGAGACACCATATATTTT	CASSLGQGDTIYF	once	TRBV5-1	TRBJ1-3	TRBD1
TGTGCCAGCAGCTTATCAGCGGGAGTTGAGCAGTTCTTC	CASSLSAGVEQFF	NA	TRBV7-6	TRBJ2-1	TRBD2
TGTGCCAGCAGCGTCAGGGGGTCCGGGGCCAACGTCCTGACTTTC	CASSVRGSGANVLTF	NA	TRBV7-9	TRBJ2-6	TRBD1
TGCGCCAGCAGCCAAAGGGGAGAAGGGGGTACCACTGAAGCTTTCTTT	CASSQRGEGGTTEAFF	NA	TRBV4-1	TRBJ1-1	NA
TGTGCCAGCAGCTTCGCGGGAGAAAAACTGTTTTTT	CASSFAGEKLFF	NA	TRBV5-6	TRBJ1-4	NA
TGTGCCACCAGCAGTAGGACTAGCGGTGTCTCAGATACGCAGTATTTT	CATSSRTSGVSDTQYF	NA	TRBV15	TRBJ2-3	TRBD2
TGCAGCGCCCGGGACAGAGCCTACGAGCAGTACTTC	CSARDRAYEQYF	NA	TRBV29-1	TRBJ2-7	TRBD1
TGCGCCAGCAGCGCGACAGGGGCCACTAATGAAAAACTGTTTTTT	CASSATGATNEKLFF	NA	TRBV10-2	TRBJ1-4	TRBD1
TGTGCCAGCAGCTTAGGGACATATTATAATTCACCCCTCCACTTT	CASSLGTYYNSPLHF	NA	TRBV11-3	TRBJ1-6	NA
TGTGCCAGCAGTTTTGTCTTGGGACAGGGGTTGAATGAGCAGTTCTTC	CASSFVLGQGLNEQFF	once	TRBV27	TRBJ2-1	TRBD1
TGTGCCAGCAGCAAAGGGTCTCCTAGCGGGGCTAGCACAGATACGCAGTATTTT	CASSKGSPSGASTDTQYF	NA	TRBV21-1	TRBJ2-3	NA
TGTGCCAGCAATACACAGGCGGAGACCCAGTACTTC	CASNTQAETQYF	NA	TRBV2	TRBJ2-5	NA
TGTGCCAGCAGCTTGGAGGACAGGGGGCATGAGCAGTTCTTC	CASSLEDRGHEQFF	once	TRBV7-8	TRBJ2-1	TRBD1
TGTGCCATCAGCTACTTAGCGGGGAGCTCCTACAATGAGCAGTTCTTC	CAISYLAGSSYNEQFF	NA	TRBV10-3	TRBJ2-1	TRBD2
TGTGCCAGCAGCCTGAAGCGGCGAGATACGCAGTATTTT	CASSLKRRDTQYF	NA	TRBV3-1/TRBV3-2	TRBJ2-3	NA
TGTGCTAGTGGTTTAATTGGGGCGACGGGGGAGCTGTTTTTT	CASGLIGATGELFF	NA	TRBV12-5	TRBJ2-2	NA
TGTGCCAGCAGCCAAGGACTCCGTCGGGACAATGAGCAGTTCTTC	CASSQGLRRDNEQFF	NA	TRBV5-4	TRBJ2-1	NA
TGCAGCACAGAAACTAGCGGGCGTAGCACAGATACGCAGTATTTT	CSTETSGRSTDTQYF	NA	TRBV29-1	TRBJ2-3	TRBD2
TGTGCCAGCAGCCGACAGGGGCGAAGCTCCTACAATGAGCAGTTCTTC	CASSRQGRSSYNEQFF	NA	TRBV11-3	TRBJ2-1	TRBD1
TGTGCCAGCAGCTTGAAGGTCAGGGGCACCGGGGAGCTGTTTTTT	CASSLKVRGTGELFF	NA	TRBV5-5	TRBJ2-2	NA
TGTGCCAGCATCCAAAAAATAACAGGGGGCCAGCAGTTCTTC	CASIQKITGGQQFF	NA	TRBV3-1/TRBV3-2	TRBJ2-1	TRBD1